The rows below give T cell receptor beta chains drawn from one sample of a study of CD8 T cells in Susac syndrome. Using its own MiXCR run on the immunoSEQ multiplex PCR reads, TCRdb lists one record per CDR3 protein. The sample lists 200,000 to 250,000 distinct CDR3 sequences, about 93% occurring once. The sequencing sample was made of CD4+ T cells from PBMCs. The receptors were sampled from a human donor with multiple sclerosis. CDR3s include the opening cysteine and the closing phenylalanine or tryptophan. The order of the fields is CDR3 DNA, CDR3 protein, V gene, D gene, J gene, clone size. D genes are given only for firm matches. Not every row has a clone size; where given, it reads once, few, many or a size class.

TGCGCCAGCAGCCAAGACTCCAATGAGCAGTTCTTC,CASSQDSNEQFF,TRBV4-1,-,TRBJ2-1,-
TGTGCCAGCTCTTTCCAAGATGAGCCCCAGCATTTT,CASSFQDEPQHF,TRBV18,-,TRBJ1-5,few
TGTGCCAGCAGCCCGCCGGGCTACCCACAGGAGACCCAGTACTTC,CASSPPGYPQETQYF,TRBV4-2,-,TRBJ2-5,-
TGTGCCAGCAGCCCGGGACTAGCGGGGAAAGAGACCCAGTACTTC,CASSPGLAGKETQYF,TRBV6-1,TRBD2,TRBJ2-5,few
TGTGCCAGCAGCCAAGGTAGCAGCCAAGGGGGCCCCCTCCACTTT,CASSQGSSQGGPLHF,TRBV3-1,TRBD1,TRBJ1-6,-
TGTGCCAGCAGCTTGAACTACGCGCCAACCCAGTACTTC,CASSLNYAPTQYF,TRBV5-4,-,TRBJ2-5,-
TGTGCCAGCAGGAAGGGGGGTACGCGCAATCAGCCCCAGCATTTT,CASRKGGTRNQPQHF,TRBV2,-,TRBJ1-5,once
TGTGCCAGCAGCCCGGACCCAACCACTGTCTATGGCTACACCTTC,CASSPDPTTVYGYTF,TRBV5-4,-,TRBJ1-2,-
TGTGCCAGCAGTTTGGTGGGCACAGATACGCAGTATTTT,CASSLVGTDTQYF,TRBV27,-,TRBJ2-3,-
TGTGCCAGCAGTGAAGAGCGGGGAGGCACAGATACGCAGTATTTT,CASSEERGGTDTQYF,TRBV2,TRBD2,TRBJ2-3,-
TGTGCCAGCTCACCAAGCGGAAAGTATGGCTACACCTTC,CASSPSGKYGYTF,TRBV18,-,TRBJ1-2,few
TGCGCCAGCAGCCAAGATCTTACTGGGAGTGGGTCACCCCTCCACTTT,CASSQDLTGSGSPLHF,TRBV4-1,-,TRBJ1-6,-
TGTGCCAGCAGTTTATCAGGGGGAGAGACCCAGTACTTC,CASSLSGGETQYF,TRBV28,TRBD1,TRBJ2-5,few
TGTGCCAGCAGCCGAAGGACTAGCGGGGGGCTGTACAATGAGCAGTTCTTC,CASSRRTSGGLYNEQFF,TRBV5-4,TRBD2,TRBJ2-1,once
TGCAGCGTTGATCTGTTGGGGGATGAAAAACTGTTTTTT,CSVDLLGDEKLFF,TRBV29-1,-,TRBJ1-4,-
TGCAGTCGACTCTCGGCGGCACAAGAGACCCAGTACTTC,CSRLSAAQETQYF,TRBV20-1,-,TRBJ2-5,-
TGTGCCTGGAACACGGGGGCCAACGTCCTGACTTTC,CAWNTGANVLTF,TRBV30,-,TRBJ2-6,-
TGTGCCAGCAGCCAAGAAAATCCAGGGGTTCGAGGCTACACCTTC,CASSQENPGVRGYTF,TRBV4-2,-,TRBJ1-2,-
TGTGCCAGCAGCTTAAGATGGAGCACAGATACGCAGTATTTT,CASSLRWSTDTQYF,TRBV7-9,-,TRBJ2-3,-
TGTGCCAGCAGTTTAAATTCCAGGGGCCACGGTTCACCCCTCCACTTT,CASSLNSRGHGSPLHF,TRBV28,-,TRBJ1-6,-
TGCGCCAGCAGCTCCTTCCAAGTAGGGTCCCACAATGAGCAGTTCTTC,CASSSFQVGSHNEQFF,TRBV5-1,-,TRBJ2-1,-
TGTGCCAGCAGGCGCCGGGACAGGGCTTATGGCTACACCTTC,CASRRRDRAYGYTF,TRBV27,TRBD1,TRBJ1-2,-
TGTGCCAGCAGCCCTCCGGGACGGAGAGCTCTCTACGAGCAGTACTTC,CASSPPGRRALYEQYF,TRBV28,-,TRBJ2-7,-
TGCGCCAGCAGCCATCTCATGATGGGCCGCTCTGGAAACACCATATATTTT,CASSHLMMGRSGNTIYF,TRBV4-1,-,TRBJ1-3,-
TGTGCCACCAGCAGAGATCGCGCGACAAGCTACTCCTACGAGCAGTACTTC,CATSRDRATSYSYEQYF,TRBV15,-,TRBJ2-7,once
TGCGCCAGCAGCGAAGGGATTCAGGGGACCGGCTACACCTTC,CASSEGIQGTGYTF,TRBV5-1,-,TRBJ1-2,-
TGTGCCAGCGGGGGGGACGCGGGGCAGCCCCAGCATTTT,CASGGDAGQPQHF,TRBV12-3/TRBV12-4,-,TRBJ1-5,-
TGTGCCAGCAGAGATTGCGGGCGCCTGAACACTGAAGCTTTCTTT,CASRDCGRLNTEAFF,TRBV6-4,-,TRBJ1-1,-
TGTGCCAGCAGTTTTACAGTACTAGCGGGGCTCCCTTCCTACAATGAGCAGTTCTTC,CASSFTVLAGLPSYNEQFF,TRBV12-3/TRBV12-4,TRBD2,TRBJ2-1,-
TGTGCCAGCAGCCAAGAGGGCTATGGCTACACCTTC,CASSQEGYGYTF,TRBV3-1,-,TRBJ1-2,few
TGTGCCAGCAGCCTGCCGGCAACCTACGAGCAGTACTTC,CASSLPATYEQYF,TRBV7-2,-,TRBJ2-7,-
TGCAGTGCTAGTGCCCAGGGGAATAATGGCTACACCTTC,CSASAQGNNGYTF,TRBV20-1,-,TRBJ1-2,-
TGCAGTGCTGAAGCGGGGGGCCGGGCGGATGAGCAGTTCTTC,CSAEAGGRADEQFF,TRBV20-1,TRBD2,TRBJ2-1,-
TGTGCCAGCAAGCGGACAGGGGAGTATGGTGAAGCTTTCTTT,CASKRTGEYGEAFF,TRBV14,TRBD1,TRBJ1-1,-
TGCAGTGCTGAGACAGGGGAAGGAAACACCATATATTTT,CSAETGEGNTIYF,TRBV20-1,TRBD1,TRBJ1-3,-
TGTGCCAGCAAAATTGTAGACACTGAAGCTTTCTTT,CASKIVDTEAFF,TRBV2,-,TRBJ1-1,-
TGTGCCAGCAAGGGGGACAATCAGCCCCAGCATTTT,CASKGDNQPQHF,TRBV6-2/TRBV6-3,-,TRBJ1-5,-
TGCGCCAGCAGCTTGGGAGGACAGGACCTCGAGCAGTACTTC,CASSLGGQDLEQYF,TRBV5-1,TRBD1,TRBJ2-7,-
TGTGCCAGCTCTAGAAGGGTCGACTCTGGAAACACCATATATTTT,CASSRRVDSGNTIYF,TRBV18,-,TRBJ1-3,-
TGTGCCAGCAGCCAATCCGGGACCCAGGCCGGGGAGCTGTTTTTT,CASSQSGTQAGELFF,TRBV4-2,-,TRBJ2-2,once
TGTGCCAGCAGCTTAGTCTTCCAGGGAGGGTATGGCTACACCTTC,CASSLVFQGGYGYTF,TRBV7-9,-,TRBJ1-2,-
TGCGCCAGCAGCCACCTCCTTCAGGGGAGGTCGGGGGAGACCCAGTACTTC,CASSHLLQGRSGETQYF,TRBV4-1,-,TRBJ2-5,-
TGTGCCAGCTCACCCGCAGACCAAGAGACCCAGTACTTC,CASSPADQETQYF,TRBV18,-,TRBJ2-5,once
TGTGCCACCAGTGATTTGGGACAGGGTGGGACTGAAGCTTTCTTT,CATSDLGQGGTEAFF,TRBV24-1,TRBD1,TRBJ1-1,-